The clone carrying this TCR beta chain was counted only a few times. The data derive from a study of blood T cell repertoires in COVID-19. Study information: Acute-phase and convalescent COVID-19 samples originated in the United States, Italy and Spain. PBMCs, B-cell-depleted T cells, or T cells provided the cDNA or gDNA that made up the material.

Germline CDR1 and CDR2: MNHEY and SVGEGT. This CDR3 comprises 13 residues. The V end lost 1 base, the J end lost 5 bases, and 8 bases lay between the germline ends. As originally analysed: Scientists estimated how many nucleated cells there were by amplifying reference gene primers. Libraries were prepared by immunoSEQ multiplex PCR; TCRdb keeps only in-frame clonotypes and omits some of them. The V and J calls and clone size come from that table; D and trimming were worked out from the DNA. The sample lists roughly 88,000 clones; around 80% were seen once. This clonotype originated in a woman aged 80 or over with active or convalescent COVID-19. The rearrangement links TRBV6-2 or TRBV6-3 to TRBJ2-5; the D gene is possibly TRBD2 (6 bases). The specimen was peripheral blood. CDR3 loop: CASSYYGGETQYF. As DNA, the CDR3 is TGTGCCAGCAGTTACTATGGGGGGGAGACCCAGTACTTC.